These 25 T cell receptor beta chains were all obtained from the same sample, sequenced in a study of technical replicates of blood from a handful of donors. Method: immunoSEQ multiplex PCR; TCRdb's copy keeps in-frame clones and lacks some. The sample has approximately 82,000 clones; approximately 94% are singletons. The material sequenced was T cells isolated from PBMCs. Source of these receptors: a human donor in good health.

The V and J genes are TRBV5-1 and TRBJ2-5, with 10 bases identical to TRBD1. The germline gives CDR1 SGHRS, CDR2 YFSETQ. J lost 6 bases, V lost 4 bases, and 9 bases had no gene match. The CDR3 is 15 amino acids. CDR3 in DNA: TGCGCCAGCAGCGTGGAGGGACAGGGGAGGAAGACCCAGTACTTC. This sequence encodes CASSVEGQGRKTQYF. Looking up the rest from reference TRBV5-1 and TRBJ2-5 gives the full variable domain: KAGVTQTPRYLIKTRGQQVTLSCSPISGHRSVSWYQQTPGQGLQFLFEYFSETQRNKGNFPGRFSGRQFSNSRSEMNVSTLELGDSALYLCASSVEGQGRKTQYFGPGTRLLVL.

The CDR3 protein is CASIPGQGSGNGYTF. CDR3 DNA: TGTGCCAGCATCCCCGGACAGGGTAGTGGGAATGGCTACACCTTC. This chain links TRBV28 with TRBJ1-2; TRBD1 agrees at 8 bases. The V gene's germline CDR1 is MDHEN and CDR2 SYDVKM. The trim removed 7 bases at V and 6 bases at J, leaving 13 bases unmatched. The CDR3 runs to 15 residues.

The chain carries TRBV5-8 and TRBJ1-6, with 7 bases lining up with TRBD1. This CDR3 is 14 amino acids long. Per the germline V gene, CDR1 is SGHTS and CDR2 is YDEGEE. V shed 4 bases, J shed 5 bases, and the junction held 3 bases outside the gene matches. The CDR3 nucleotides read TGTGCCAGCAGCGCGGGACAGAATAATTCACCCCTCCACTTT. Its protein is CASSAGQNNSPLHF.

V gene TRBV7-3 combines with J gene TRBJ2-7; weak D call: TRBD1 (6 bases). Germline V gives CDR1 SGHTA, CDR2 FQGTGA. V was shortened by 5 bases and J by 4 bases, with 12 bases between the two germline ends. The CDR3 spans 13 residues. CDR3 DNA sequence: TGTGCCAGCAGCCCAGGGGCTGATTACGAGCAGTACTTC. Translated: CASSPGADYEQYF.

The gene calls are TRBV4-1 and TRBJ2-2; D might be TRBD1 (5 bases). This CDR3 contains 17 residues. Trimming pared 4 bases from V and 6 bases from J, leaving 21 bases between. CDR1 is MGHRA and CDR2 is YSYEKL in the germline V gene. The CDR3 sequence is CASSRIFQGGYAGELFF. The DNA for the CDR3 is TGCGCCAGCAGCCGAATTTTTCAGGGTGGATACGCCGGGGAGCTGTTTTTT.

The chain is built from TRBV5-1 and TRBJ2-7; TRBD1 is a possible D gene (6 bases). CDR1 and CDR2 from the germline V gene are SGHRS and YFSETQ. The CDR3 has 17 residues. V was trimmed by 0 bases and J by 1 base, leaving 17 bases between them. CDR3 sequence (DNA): TGCGCCAGCAGCTTGGCGACAGGCGTTACTTATTCCTACGAGCAGTACTTC. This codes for CASSLATGVTYSYEQYF.

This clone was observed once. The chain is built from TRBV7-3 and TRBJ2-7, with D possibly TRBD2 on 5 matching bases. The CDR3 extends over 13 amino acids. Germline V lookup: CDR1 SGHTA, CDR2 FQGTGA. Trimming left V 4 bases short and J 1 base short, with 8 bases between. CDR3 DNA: TGTGCCAGCAGCTCCGGGATTTCCTACGAGCAGTACTTC. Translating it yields CASSSGISYEQYF.

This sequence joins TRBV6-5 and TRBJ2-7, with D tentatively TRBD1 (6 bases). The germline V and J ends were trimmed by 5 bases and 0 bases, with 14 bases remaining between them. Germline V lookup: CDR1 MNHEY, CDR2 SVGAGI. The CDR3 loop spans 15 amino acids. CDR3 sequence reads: CASSPGHRYSYEQYF. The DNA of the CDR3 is TGTGCCAGCAGTCCGGGACACCGGTACTCCTACGAGCAGTACTTC.

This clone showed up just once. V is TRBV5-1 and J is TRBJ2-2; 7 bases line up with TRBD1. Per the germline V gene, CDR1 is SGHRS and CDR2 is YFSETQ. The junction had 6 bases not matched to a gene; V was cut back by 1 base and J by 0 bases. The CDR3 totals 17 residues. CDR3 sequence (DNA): TGCGCCAGCAGCTTGATTCAGACAGGGTCGAACACCGGGGAGCTGTTTTTT. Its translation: CASSLIQTGSNTGELFF.

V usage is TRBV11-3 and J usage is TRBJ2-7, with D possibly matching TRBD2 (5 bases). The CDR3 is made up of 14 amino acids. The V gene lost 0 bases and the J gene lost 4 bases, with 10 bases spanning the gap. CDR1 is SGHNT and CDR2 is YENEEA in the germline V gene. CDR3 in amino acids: CASSLEGSPYEQYF. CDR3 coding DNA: TGTGCCAGCAGCTTAGAAGGGAGCCCATACGAGCAGTACTTC.

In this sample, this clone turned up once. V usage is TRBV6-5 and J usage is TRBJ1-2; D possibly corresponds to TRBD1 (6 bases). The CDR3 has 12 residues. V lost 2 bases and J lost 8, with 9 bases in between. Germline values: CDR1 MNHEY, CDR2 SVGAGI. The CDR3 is CASSYGTGGYTF. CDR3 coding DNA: TGTGCCAGCAGTTACGGTACAGGGGGCTACACCTTC.

The CDR3 DNA is TGCGCCAGCAGTTTGACAGATTCTAACTATGGCTACACCTTC. Its protein is CASSLTDSNYGYTF. This chain links TRBV5-1 with TRBJ1-2, with D possibly being TRBD1 (5 bases). The CDR3 totals 14 residues. Germline V gene data show CDR1 as SGHRS and CDR2 as YFSETQ. The ends were cut back, 5 bases at V and 0 bases at J, with 11 bases in the middle.

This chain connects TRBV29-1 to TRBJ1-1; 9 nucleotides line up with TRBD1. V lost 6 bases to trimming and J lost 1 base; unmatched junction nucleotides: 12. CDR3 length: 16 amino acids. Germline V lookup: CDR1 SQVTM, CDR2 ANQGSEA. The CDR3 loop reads CSVGSTGGSWNTEAFF. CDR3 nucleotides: TGCAGCGTAGGAAGTACAGGGGGCTCTTGGAACACTGAAGCTTTCTTT.

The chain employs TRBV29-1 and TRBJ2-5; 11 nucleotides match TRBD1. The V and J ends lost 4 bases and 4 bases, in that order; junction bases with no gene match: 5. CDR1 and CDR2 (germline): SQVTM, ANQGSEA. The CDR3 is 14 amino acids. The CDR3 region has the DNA TGCAGCGTTGTTTGGACAGGGGGCGGAGAGACCCAGTACTTC. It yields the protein CSVVWTGGGETQYF.

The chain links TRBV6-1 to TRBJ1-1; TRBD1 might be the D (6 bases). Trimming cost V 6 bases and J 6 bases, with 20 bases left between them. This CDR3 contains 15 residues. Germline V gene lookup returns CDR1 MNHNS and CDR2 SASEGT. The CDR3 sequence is CASSFWSGRGSEAFF. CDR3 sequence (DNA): TGTGCCAGCAGCTTCTGGTCGGGGAGGGGGTCTGAAGCTTTCTTT.

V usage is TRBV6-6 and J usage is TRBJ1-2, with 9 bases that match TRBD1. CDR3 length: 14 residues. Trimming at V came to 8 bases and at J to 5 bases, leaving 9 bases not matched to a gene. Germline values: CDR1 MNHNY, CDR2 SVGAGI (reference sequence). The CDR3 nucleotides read TGTGCCAGCTGGACAGGGGTTTTTCGTTATGGCTACACCTTC. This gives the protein CASWTGVFRYGYTF.

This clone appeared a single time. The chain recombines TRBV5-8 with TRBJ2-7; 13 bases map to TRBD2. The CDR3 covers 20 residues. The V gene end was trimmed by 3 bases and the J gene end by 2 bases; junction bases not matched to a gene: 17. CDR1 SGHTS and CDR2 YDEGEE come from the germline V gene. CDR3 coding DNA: TGTGCCAGCAGCTCCTTACTAGCGGGAGGGCCCCGTTCTCTGCCCTACGAGCAGTACTTC. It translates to CASSSLLAGGPRSLPYEQYF.

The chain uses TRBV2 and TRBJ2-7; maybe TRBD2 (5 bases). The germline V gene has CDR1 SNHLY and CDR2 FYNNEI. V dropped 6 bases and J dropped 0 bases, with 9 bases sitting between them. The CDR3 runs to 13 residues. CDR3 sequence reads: CASSRGSSYEQYF. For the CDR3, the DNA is TGTGCCAGCAGCAGAGGGAGCTCCTACGAGCAGTACTTC.

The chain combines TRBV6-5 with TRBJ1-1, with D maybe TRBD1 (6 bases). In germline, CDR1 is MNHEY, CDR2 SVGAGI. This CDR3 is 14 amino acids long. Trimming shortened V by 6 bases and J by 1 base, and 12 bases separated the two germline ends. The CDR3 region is CASRGQDRNTEAFF. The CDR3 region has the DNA TGTGCCAGCAGGGGCCAGGACAGGAACACTGAAGCTTTCTTT.

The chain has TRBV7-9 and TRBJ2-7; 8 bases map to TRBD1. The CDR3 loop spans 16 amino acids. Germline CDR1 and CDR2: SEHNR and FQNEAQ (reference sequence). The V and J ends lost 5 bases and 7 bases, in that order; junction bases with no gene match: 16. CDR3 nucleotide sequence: TGTGCCAGCAGCCCGAGAGCCGGGACAGGAGCTTGGGAGCAGTACTTC. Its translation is CASSPRAGTGAWEQYF.

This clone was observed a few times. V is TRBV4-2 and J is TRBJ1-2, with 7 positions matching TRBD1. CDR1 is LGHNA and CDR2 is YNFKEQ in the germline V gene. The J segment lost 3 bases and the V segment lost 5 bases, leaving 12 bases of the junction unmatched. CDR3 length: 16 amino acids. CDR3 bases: TGTGCCAGCAGCACTCGAGGCCAGGGGGGCTACTATGGCTACACCTTC. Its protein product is CASSTRGQGGYYGYTF.

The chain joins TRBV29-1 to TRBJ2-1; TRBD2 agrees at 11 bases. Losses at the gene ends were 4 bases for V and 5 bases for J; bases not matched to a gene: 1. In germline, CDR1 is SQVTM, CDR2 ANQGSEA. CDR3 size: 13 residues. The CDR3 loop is CSVVGLADNEQFF. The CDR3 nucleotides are TGCAGCGTTGTGGGACTAGCGGACAATGAGCAGTTCTTC.

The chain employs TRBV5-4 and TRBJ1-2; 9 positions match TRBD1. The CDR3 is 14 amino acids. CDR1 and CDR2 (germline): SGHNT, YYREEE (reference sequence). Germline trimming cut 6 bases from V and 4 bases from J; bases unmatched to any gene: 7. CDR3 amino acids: CASKLRTGVYGYTF. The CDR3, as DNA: TGTGCCAGCAAGCTCAGGACAGGGGTCTATGGCTACACCTTC.

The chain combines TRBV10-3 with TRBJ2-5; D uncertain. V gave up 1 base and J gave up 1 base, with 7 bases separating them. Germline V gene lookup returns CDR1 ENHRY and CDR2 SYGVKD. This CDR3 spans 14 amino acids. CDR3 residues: CAISELRSQETQYF. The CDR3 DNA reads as TGTGCCATCAGTGAGTTGAGGAGCCAAGAGACCCAGTACTTC.

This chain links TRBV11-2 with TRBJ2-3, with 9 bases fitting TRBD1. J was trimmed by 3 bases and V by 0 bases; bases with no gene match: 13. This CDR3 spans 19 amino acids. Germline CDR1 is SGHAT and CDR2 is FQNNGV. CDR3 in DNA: TGTGCCAGCAGCTTAGACCCTTATACAGGGGGCGCCGGTACAGATACGCAGTATTTT. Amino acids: CASSLDPYTGGAGTDTQYF.